These 12 T cell receptor beta chains share one sample of origin, sequenced in a study of shared clonotypes between healthy human individuals. The protocol was immunoSEQ multiplex PCR, while the TCRdb copy is restricted to in-frame clones and leaves out a portion. The sample has roughly 2.1 million clones, more than 85% seen once. Naive CD8 cells, CD45RO-negative and positively selected for CCR7, excluded terminally differentiated effector memory CD45RA+ cells. The sequenced material came from naive CD8+ T cells from PBMCs. The origin of the receptors is a man aged 18 to 29 in good health. Some clones in this sample may be carry-over from other donors' samples.

This chain connects TRBV7-9 to TRBJ2-5, with TRBD1 matching 9 bases. In germline, CDR1 is SEHNR, CDR2 FQNEAQ (reference sequence). J lost 5 bases, V lost 0 bases, and 7 bases had no gene match. The CDR3 runs 16 residues. CDR3 protein: CASSLALDRGGETQYF. The CDR3 DNA follows: TGTGCCAGCAGCTTAGCCCTGGACAGGGGCGGGGAGACCCAGTACTTC.

V is TRBV15 and J is TRBJ1-2, with no clear D. V lost 3 bases, J lost 3 bases, and 8 bases lay in between. The CDR3 loop spans 13 amino acids. Per the germline V gene, CDR1 is LNHNV and CDR2 is YYDKDF (reference sequence). CDR3 nucleotide sequence: TGTGCCACCAGCAGCCGGCTTGACTATGGCTACACCTTC. Translating it yields CATSSRLDYGYTF. The variable domain in full, completed from reference TRBV15 and TRBJ1-2, reads DAMVIQNPRYQVTQFGKPVTLSCSQTLNHNVMYWYQQKSSQAPKLLFHYYDKDFNNEADTPDNFQSRRPNTSFCFLDIRSPGLGDTAMYLCATSSRLDYGYTFGSGTRLTVV.

The rearrangement joins TRBV2 to TRBJ2-7; 13 nucleotides match TRBD2. This CDR3 is 14 amino acids long. The V and J ends lost 5 bases and 7 bases, in that order; junction bases with no gene match: 5. Germline lookup yields CDR1 SNHLY and CDR2 FYNNEI. The CDR3 sequence is CASSTPGLAGEQYF. In DNA form, the CDR3 reads TGTGCCAGCAGTACTCCGGGACTAGCGGGGGAGCAGTACTTC.

This chain's CDR3 is CASSELRGPNQPQHF. The CDR3 bases are TGTGCCAGCAGTGAATTGAGGGGACCAAATCAGCCCCAGCATTTT. The genes are TRBV2 and TRBJ1-5; tentative D call: TRBD1 (5 bases). V was clipped by 2 bases and J by 4 bases, with 12 bases between them. The CDR3 has 15 amino acids. CDR1 SNHLY and CDR2 FYNNEI come from the germline V gene.

As concerns this clone: Other DNA sequences in this specimen translate into the identical CDR3. The chain has TRBV27 and TRBJ2-1; no reliable D call. V lost 4 bases, J lost 0 bases, and 7 bases lay in between. The CDR3 consists of 14 residues. Germline assignment: CDR1 MNHEY and CDR2 SMNVEV (reference sequence). The CDR3 coding sequence is TGTGCCAGCAGTTCCGTGAGCTCCTACAATGAGCAGTTCTTC. Its translation is CASSSVSSYNEQFF.

The chain combines TRBV6-5 with TRBJ2-7; the D gene is possibly TRBD2 (6 bases). The CDR3 extends over 16 amino acids. Germline V CDR1 and CDR2: MNHEY, SVGAGI. The V end was cut by 0 bases, the J end by 0 bases, with 12 bases between. The CDR3 sequence is CASSYSNPGGSYEQYF. The CDR3 DNA follows: TGTGCCAGCAGTTACTCTAATCCCGGGGGCTCCTACGAGCAGTACTTC.

The V and J genes are TRBV15 and TRBJ2-1; TRBD2 aligns across 15 bases. CDR1 is LNHNV and CDR2 is YYDKDF in the germline V gene (reference sequence). This CDR3 is built from 17 residues. The V segment lost 1 base and the J segment 10 bases; nucleotides outside the gene matches: 8. The chain's CDR3 is CATSRGTSGRALLEQFF. As DNA, the CDR3 is TGTGCCACCAGCAGAGGGACTAGCGGGAGGGCTTTATTGGAGCAGTTCTTC.

The rearrangement uses TRBV27 and TRBJ1-2; TRBD1 matches at 9 bases. The CDR3 contains 16 residues. Germline V gene lookup returns CDR1 MNHEY and CDR2 SMNVEV (reference sequence). The V segment lost 7 bases and the J segment 0 bases; nucleotides outside the gene matches: 9. The CDR3 DNA reads TGTGCCAGCAACCCCGAGGGGACAGGGTCTAACTATGGCTACACCTTC. Translated: CASNPEGTGSNYGYTF.

With respect to this clone: The same CDR3 also results from other DNA sequences found in this sample. This chain connects TRBV6-5 to TRBJ1-1; D unresolved. Germline V lookup: CDR1 MNHEY, CDR2 SVGAGI. Trimming cost V 0 bases and J 8 bases, with 10 bases left between them. CDR3 length: 13 amino acids. The CDR3 region has the DNA TGTGCCAGCAGTTACTCGACGGGGTCCGAAGCTTTCTTT. This gives the protein CASSYSTGSEAFF.

The V gene is TRBV7-9, the J gene TRBJ2-3, with no clear D. CDR1 SEHNR and CDR2 FQNEAQ come from the germline V gene (reference sequence). The CDR3 consists of 13 residues. The V end lost 4 bases, the J end lost 2 bases, and 7 bases lay between the germline ends. DNA of the CDR3: TGTGCCAGCAGCTCCTACTACACAGATACGCAGTATTTT. Protein: CASSSYYTDTQYF. Filled out from reference TRBV7-9 and TRBJ2-3, the complete variable domain reads DTGVSQNPRHKITKRGQNVTFRCDPISEHNRLYWYRQTLGQGPEFLTYFQNEAQLEKSRLLSDRFSAERPKGSFSTLEIQRTEQGDSAMYLCASSSYYTDTQYFGPGTRLTVL.

Worth noting for this clone: Other DNA sequences in the sample encode the same CDR3. The J gene is TRBJ1-2, the V gene TRBV13; 8 bases match TRBD1. CDR1 is PRHDT, CDR2 FYEKMQ, per germline (reference sequence). The CDR3 is made up of 14 amino acids. With 5 bases clipped from V and 2 bases from J, the junction kept 4 bases outside the gene matches. CDR3 loop: CASSPRTGNYGYTF. In nucleotides, the CDR3 is TGTGCCAGCAGCCCCCGGACAGGGAACTATGGCTACACCTTC.

A note on this clone: This sample also contains other DNA sequences that code for the same CDR3. The chain links TRBV19 to TRBJ2-7; D call uncertain. From germline, CDR1 is LNHDA and CDR2 SQIVND (reference sequence). Trimming removed 1 base from V and 2 bases from J, with 6 bases in between. CDR3 length: 13 residues. CDR3 region: CASSIGTTYEQYF. The CDR3 DNA reads TGTGCCAGTAGTATAGGTACAACCTACGAGCAGTACTTC. The whole variable domain, filled in from reference TRBV19 and TRBJ2-7, reads DGGITQSPKYLFRKEGQNVTLSCEQNLNHDAMYWYRQDPGQGLRLIYYSQIVNDFQKGDIAEGYSVSREKKESFPLTVTSAQKNPTAFYLCASSIGTTYEQYFGPGTRLTVT.